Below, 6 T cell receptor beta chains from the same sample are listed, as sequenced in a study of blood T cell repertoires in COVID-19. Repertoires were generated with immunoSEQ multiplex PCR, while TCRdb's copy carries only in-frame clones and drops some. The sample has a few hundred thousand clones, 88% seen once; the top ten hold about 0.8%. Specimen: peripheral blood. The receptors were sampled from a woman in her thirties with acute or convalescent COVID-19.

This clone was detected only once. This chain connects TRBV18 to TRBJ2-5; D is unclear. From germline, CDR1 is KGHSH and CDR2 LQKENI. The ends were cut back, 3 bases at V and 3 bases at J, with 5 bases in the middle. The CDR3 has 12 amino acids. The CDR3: CASSPTEETQYF. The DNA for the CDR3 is TGTGCCAGCTCACCCACAGAAGAGACCCAGTACTTC. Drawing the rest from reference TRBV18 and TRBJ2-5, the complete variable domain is NAGVMQNPRHLVRRRGQEARLRCSPMKGHSHVYWYRQLPEEGLKFMVYLQKENIIDESGMPKERFSAEFPKEGPSILRIQQVVRGDSAAYFCASSPTEETQYFGPGTRLLVL.

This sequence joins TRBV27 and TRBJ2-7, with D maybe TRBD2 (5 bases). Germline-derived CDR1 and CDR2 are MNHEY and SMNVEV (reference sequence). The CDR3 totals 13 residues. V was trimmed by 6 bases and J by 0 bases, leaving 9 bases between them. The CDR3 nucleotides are TGTGCCAGCAGGAAAGGGAGCTCCTACGAGCAGTACTTC. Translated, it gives CASRKGSSYEQYF.

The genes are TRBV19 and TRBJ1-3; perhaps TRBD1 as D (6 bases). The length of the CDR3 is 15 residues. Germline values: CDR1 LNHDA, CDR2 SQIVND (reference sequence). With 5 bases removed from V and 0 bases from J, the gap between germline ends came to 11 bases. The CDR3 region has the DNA TGTGCCAGTAGTCCCGACAGGTACTCTGGAAACACCATATATTTT. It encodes CASSPDRYSGNTIYF.

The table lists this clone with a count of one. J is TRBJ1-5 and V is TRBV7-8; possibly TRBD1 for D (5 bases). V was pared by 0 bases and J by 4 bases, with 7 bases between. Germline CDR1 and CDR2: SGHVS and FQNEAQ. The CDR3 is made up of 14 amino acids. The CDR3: CASSLAQGNQPQHF. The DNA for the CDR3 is TGTGCCAGCAGCTTAGCGCAGGGTAATCAGCCCCAGCATTTT. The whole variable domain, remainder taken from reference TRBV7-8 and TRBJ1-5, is GAGVSQSPRYKVAKRGQDVALRCDPISGHVSLFWYQQALGQGPEFLTYFQNEAQLDKSGLPSDRFFAERPEGSVSTLKIQRTQQEDSAVYLCASSLAQGNQPQHFGDGTRLSIL.

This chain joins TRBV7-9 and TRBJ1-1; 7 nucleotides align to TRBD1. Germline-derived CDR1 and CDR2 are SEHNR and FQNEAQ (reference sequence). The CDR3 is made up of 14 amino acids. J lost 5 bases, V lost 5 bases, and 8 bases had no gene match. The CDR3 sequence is CASSPGQYSTEAFF. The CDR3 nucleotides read TGTGCCAGCAGCCCGGGACAGTATAGTACTGAAGCTTTCTTT.

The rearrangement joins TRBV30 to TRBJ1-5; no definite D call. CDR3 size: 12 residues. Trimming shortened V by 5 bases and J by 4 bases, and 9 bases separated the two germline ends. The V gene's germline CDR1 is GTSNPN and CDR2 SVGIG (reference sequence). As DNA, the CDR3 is TGTGCCTGGGGGAGGCGTAATCAGCCCCAGCATTTT. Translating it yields CAWGRRNQPQHF.